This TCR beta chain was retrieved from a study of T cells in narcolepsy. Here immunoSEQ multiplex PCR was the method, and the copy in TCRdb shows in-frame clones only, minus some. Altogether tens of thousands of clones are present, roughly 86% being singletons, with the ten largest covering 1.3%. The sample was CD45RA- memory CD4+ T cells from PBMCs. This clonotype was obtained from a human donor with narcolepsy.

The CDR3 nucleotides read TGTGCCAGCAGTTTACCCAAACCTCCCCGGTTGCTCACTGAAGCTTTCTTT. Translated, it gives CASSLPKPPRLLTEAFF. This sequence joins TRBV28 and TRBJ1-1; no reliable D call. CDR1 and CDR2 from the germline V gene are MDHEN and SYDVKM. Trimming removed 2 bases from V and 4 bases from J, with 20 bases in between. The CDR3 contains 17 residues.